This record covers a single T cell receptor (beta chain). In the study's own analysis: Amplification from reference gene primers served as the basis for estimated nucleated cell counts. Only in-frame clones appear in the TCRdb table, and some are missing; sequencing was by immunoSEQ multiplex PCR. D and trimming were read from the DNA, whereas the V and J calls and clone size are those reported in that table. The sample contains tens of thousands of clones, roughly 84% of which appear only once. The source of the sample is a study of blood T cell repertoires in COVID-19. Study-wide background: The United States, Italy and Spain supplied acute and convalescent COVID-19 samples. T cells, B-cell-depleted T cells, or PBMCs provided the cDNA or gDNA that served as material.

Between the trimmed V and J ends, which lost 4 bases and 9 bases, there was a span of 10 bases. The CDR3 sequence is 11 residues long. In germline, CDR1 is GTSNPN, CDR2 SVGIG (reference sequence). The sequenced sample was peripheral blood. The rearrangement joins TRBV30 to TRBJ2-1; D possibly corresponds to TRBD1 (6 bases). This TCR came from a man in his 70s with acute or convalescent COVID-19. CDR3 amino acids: CAWKTGTEQFF. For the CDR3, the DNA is TGTGCCTGGAAAACAGGGACTGAGCAGTTCTTC.